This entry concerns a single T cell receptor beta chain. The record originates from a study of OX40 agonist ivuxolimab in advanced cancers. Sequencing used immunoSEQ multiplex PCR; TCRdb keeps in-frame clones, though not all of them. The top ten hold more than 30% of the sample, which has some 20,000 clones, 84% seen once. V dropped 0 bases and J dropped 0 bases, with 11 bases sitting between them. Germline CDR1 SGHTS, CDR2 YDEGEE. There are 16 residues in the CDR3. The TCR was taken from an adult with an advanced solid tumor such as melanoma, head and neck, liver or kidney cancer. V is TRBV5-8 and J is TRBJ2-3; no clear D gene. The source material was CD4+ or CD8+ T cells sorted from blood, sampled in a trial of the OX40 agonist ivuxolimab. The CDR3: CASSLARLLSTDTQYF. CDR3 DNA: TGTGCCAGCAGCTTGGCCCGGCTACTTAGCACAGATACGCAGTATTTT.